These 12 T cell receptor beta chains were sequenced from one sample in a study of T-cell reconstitution after alpha-beta-depleted transplantation in children. This sample's TCRbeta library carried unique molecular identifier barcodes. Via MiXCR, TCRdb re-called the PCR reads, giving one row per CDR3 protein. The sample shows approximately 630,000 distinct CDR3 sequences, around 12% of them seen only once. Sequenced material: PBMCs, taken before TCRalphabeta/CD19-depleted stem cell transplant. The receptors stem from a girl aged 2-9 years with congenital amegakaryocytic thrombocytopenia, due to receive a stem cell transplant.

This clonotype was observed a handful of times. This rearrangement joins TRBV20-1 to TRBJ2-5; D is undetermined. Germline CDR1 and CDR2: DFQATT and SNEGSKA (reference sequence). V gave up 5 bases and J gave up 5 bases, with 12 bases separating them. The CDR3 runs 12 residues. The CDR3 coding sequence is TGCAGTGCTCCAAGGATGGGGGAGACCCAGTACTTC. Amino acids: CSAPRMGETQYF.

This clonotype was observed at least ten times. The gene calls are TRBV20-1 and TRBJ2-5; 7 bases map to TRBD1. In germline, CDR1 is DFQATT, CDR2 SNEGSKA (reference sequence). Trimming removed 0 bases from V and 1 base from J; junction bases left unmatched: 5. The CDR3 is 15 amino acids. The CDR3 nucleotides are TGCAGTGCTAGAGATCCGGGACAGTTCCAAGAGACCCAGTACTTC. This codes for CSARDPGQFQETQYF.

This clonotype was seen ten or more times. This chain connects TRBV12-3 or TRBV12-4 to TRBJ2-7; 10 bases fit TRBD2. The CDR3 spans 17 residues. J was trimmed by 7 bases and V by 0 bases; bases with no gene match: 12. CDR3 sequence (DNA): TGTGCCAGCAGTTTAGCGCTCCTTACTAGCGGGGCCAGTGAGCAGTACTTC. The encoded protein is CASSLALLTSGASEQYF.

On this clonotype itself: A clone one base away is much larger, so this may be a read error. V is TRBV3-1 and J is TRBJ2-2; a possible D gene is TRBD1 (6 bases). The CDR3 has 15 amino acids. Germline CDR1 is LGHDT and CDR2 is YNNKEL (reference sequence). V was cut by 8 bases and J by 5 bases, with 18 bases left in between. Here the CDR3 reads CASCFQGLGTGELFF. The DNA for the CDR3 is TGTGCCAGCTGTTTCCAGGGGCTGGGGACCGGGGAGCTGTTTTTT. The full variable domain, in which reference TRBV3-1 and TRBJ2-2 provide the parts outside the CDR3, is DTAVSQTPKYLVTQMGNDKSIKCEQNLGHDTMYWYKQDSKKFLKIMFSYNNKELIINETVPNRFSPKSPDKAHLNLHINSLELGDSAVYFCASCFQGLGTGELFFGEGSRLTVL.

The CDR3 DNA is TGTGCCAGCAGCTTAGTACTAGCGGGAGCCCATGAGCAGTTCTTC. Residues: CASSLVLAGAHEQFF. The J gene is TRBJ2-1, the V gene TRBV7-9, with 11 bases matching TRBD2. The germline V gene encodes CDR1 SEHNR and CDR2 FQNEAQ (reference sequence). This CDR3 has 15 residues. V was pared by 1 base and J by 8 bases, with 4 bases of the junction left unmatched.

This clonotype has at least ten counts. The rearrangement joins TRBV5-1 to TRBJ2-7; the match to TRBD2 covers 12 bases. The CDR3 is 15 residues long. V trimming: 5 bases; J trimming: 5 bases; junction bases outside the gene matches: 8. CDR1 is SGHRS, CDR2 YFSETQ, per germline. CDR3 loop: CASRRTSGTSHEQYF. The DNA for the CDR3 is TGCGCCAGCAGGCGGACTAGCGGGACTTCTCACGAGCAGTACTTC.

This clonotype appeared many times. V gene TRBV6-5 combines with J gene TRBJ2-2; TRBD2 matches 8 bases. Germline V lookup: CDR1 MNHEY, CDR2 SVGAGI. This CDR3 comprises 15 residues. V lost 0 bases, J lost 7 bases, and 4 bases stayed unmatched. The CDR3 DNA follows: TGTGCCAGCAGTTACTCCGGGACTAGTAGCGGGGAGCTGTTTTTT. Translation: CASSYSGTSSGELFF.

In its sample, this clonotype was seen many times. The chain combines TRBV4-1 with TRBJ1-2; 9 nucleotides line up with TRBD1. V was clipped by 2 bases and J by 8 bases; unmatched bases: 12. The germline gives CDR1 MGHRA, CDR2 YSYEKL. The CDR3 runs 16 residues. CDR3 region: CASSQTNTGGVEGYTF. The CDR3 DNA reads TGCGCCAGCAGCCAAACCAACACAGGGGGCGTAGAAGGCTACACCTTC.

This clonotype occurred many times. The chain links TRBV29-1 to TRBJ2-3; D is possibly TRBD1 (6 bases). Trimming took 6 bases from V and 3 from J, leaving 19 bases between them. Per germline, CDR1 SQVTM and CDR2 ANQGSEA. The CDR3 totals 15 residues. CDR3 in amino acids: CSVHTAGQGTDTQYF. The DNA of the CDR3 is TGCAGCGTCCACACCGCGGGCCAGGGGACAGATACGCAGTATTTT.

This clonotype was counted many times. This sequence joins TRBV28 and TRBJ2-7; maybe TRBD2 (6 bases). The CDR3 consists of 12 residues. Per germline, CDR1 MDHEN and CDR2 SYDVKM. With 1 base removed from V and 7 bases from J, the gap between germline ends came to 8 bases. The CDR3 protein is CASSLSAGEQYF. DNA of the CDR3: TGTGCCAGCAGTTTATCTGCGGGAGAGCAGTACTTC.

The gene calls are TRBV6-2 or TRBV6-3 and TRBJ2-4; 8 bases fit TRBD1. The junction had 5 bases not matched to a gene; V was cut back by 6 bases and J by 1 base. The germline gives CDR1 MNHEY, CDR2 SVGEGT. The CDR3 extends over 15 amino acids. The CDR3 DNA sequence: TGTGCCAGCAGCTCGACAGGGGAGGCCAAAAACATTCAGTACTTC. Its translation: CASSSTGEAKNIQYF.

A few counts support this clonotype. The chain couples TRBV11-1 to TRBJ2-1, with TRBD2 as a possible D gene (6 bases). Trimming shortened V by 1 base and J by 3 bases, and 19 bases separated the two germline ends. The germline V gene encodes CDR1 SGHAT and CDR2 FQDESV (reference sequence). This CDR3 is 18 amino acids long. DNA for the CDR3: TGTGCCAGCAGCTTAGGAAGAACTTGGCGGGAAAACTACAATGAGCAGTTCTTC. It specifies CASSLGRTWRENYNEQFF.